Below are 20 T cell receptor beta chains sequenced from a single sample in a study of lymphopenia after photon versus proton radiotherapy. Profiled with immunoSEQ multiplex PCR; TCRdb holds only in-frame clones, not every one. Of 150,000 or so clones in the sample, about 88% were seen once. The material sequenced was peripheral blood, taken from a patient treated with photon-based radiotherapy. The origin of the receptors is a man aged 45-65 years with gastric cancer.

CDR3 loop: CASSTDPGANVLTF. The CDR3 DNA sequence: TGTGCCAGCAGCACCGACCCTGGGGCCAACGTCCTGACTTTC. This sequence joins TRBV9 and TRBJ2-6; D is undetermined. Trimming removed 4 bases at V and 2 bases at J, with 7 bases between. From germline, CDR1 is SGDLS and CDR2 YYNGEE. This CDR3 spans 14 amino acids.

The V and J genes are TRBV7-2 and TRBJ2-7; 7 positions agree with TRBD2. J was trimmed by 3 bases and V by 5 bases; bases with no gene match: 13. The CDR3 contains 16 residues. The germline CDR1 and CDR2 sequences are SGHTA and FQGNSA. The CDR3 coding sequence is TGTGCCAGCAGCCGGCGGGTGGCTAGCGGAGACTACGAGCAGTACTTC. Its protein product is CASSRRVASGDYEQYF.

The rearrangement joins TRBV14 to TRBJ1-2; maybe TRBD1 (5 bases). V was cut by 1 base and J by 7 bases, with 16 bases left in between. Germline assignment: CDR1 SGHDN and CDR2 FVKESK. The CDR3 runs 15 residues. DNA of the CDR3: TGTGCCAGCAGCCAAGGGCCCAGGGCGGTCGGTGGCTACACCTTC. It translates to CASSQGPRAVGGYTF.

The chain couples TRBV19 to TRBJ2-5, with TRBD1 matching over 9 bases. The J segment lost 3 bases and the V segment lost 5 bases, leaving 13 bases of the junction unmatched. Germline CDR1 and CDR2: LNHDA and SQIVND (reference sequence). The CDR3 is 17 amino acids. CDR3 DNA: TGTGCCAGTAGTGAAGGTCGGTGGGACAGGGAGGAAGAGACCCAGTACTTC. This sequence encodes CASSEGRWDREEETQYF.

J is TRBJ2-1 and V is TRBV19; D is uncertain. Germline assignment: CDR1 LNHDA and CDR2 SQIVND (reference sequence). The CDR3 has 14 residues. Trimming shortened V by 5 bases and J by 5 bases, and 13 bases separated the two germline ends. CDR3 in amino acids: CASSEVDGNNEQFF. For the CDR3, the DNA is TGTGCCAGTAGTGAGGTGGACGGTAACAATGAGCAGTTCTTC. The full variable domain, rest sourced from reference TRBV19 and TRBJ2-1, is DGGITQSPKYLFRKEGQNVTLSCEQNLNHDAMYWYRQDPGQGLRLIYYSQIVNDFQKGDIAEGYSVSREKKESFPLTVTSAQKNPTAFYLCASSEVDGNNEQFFGPGTRLTVL.

V usage is TRBV28 and J usage is TRBJ2-6; D perhaps matches TRBD1 (5 bases). The V and J ends lost 4 bases and 0 bases respectively, with 7 bases between them. CDR3 length: 15 residues. Germline V gives CDR1 MDHEN, CDR2 SYDVKM. In DNA form, the CDR3 reads TGTGCCAGCAGTTCCCAGGGCTCTGGGGCCAACGTCCTGACTTTC. As protein: CASSSQGSGANVLTF.

V is TRBV6-5 and J is TRBJ2-7; D not resolved. The CDR3 loop spans 11 amino acids. The V end was cut by 5 bases, the J end by 3 bases, with 5 bases between. Germline CDR1 reads MNHEY; CDR2 reads SVGAGI. In DNA, the CDR3 is TGTGCCAGCAGTCTGCTCTACGAGCAGTACTTC. Its translation: CASSLLYEQYF.

This clone was counted only a few times. V usage is TRBV11-2 and J usage is TRBJ2-7; D is unclear. The CDR3 sequence is 14 residues long. The germline V and J ends were trimmed by 4 bases and 3 bases, with 13 bases remaining between them. Germline loops: CDR1 SGHAT, CDR2 FQNNGV. For the CDR3, the DNA is TGTGCCAGCAGCTCACTTCTGTTCAACTACGAGCAGTACTTC. Protein: CASSSLLFNYEQYF.

The rearrangement joins TRBV28 to TRBJ2-7; the D call may be TRBD1 or TRBD2 (6 bases each). Per the germline V gene, CDR1 is MDHEN and CDR2 is SYDVKM. The CDR3 contains 13 residues. V was pared by 5 bases and J by 1 base, with 9 bases between. CDR3 coding DNA: TGTGCCAGCAGTCGGGGGCCTTCCTACGAGCAGTACTTC. It is translated as CASSRGPSYEQYF.

The chain links TRBV5-1 to TRBJ2-7; TRBD2 aligns across 14 bases. V was pared by 4 bases and J by 7 bases, with 7 bases of the junction left unmatched. This CDR3 region has 15 residues. The germline CDR1 and CDR2 sequences are SGHRS and YFSETQ. Here the CDR3 DNA reads TGCGCCAGCAGCCCGACTAGCGGGAGGGTAGAAGAGCAGTACTTC. Protein: CASSPTSGRVEEQYF.

This chain joins TRBV29-1 and TRBJ2-3, with 9 bases identical to TRBD1. Trimming cost V 4 bases and J 2 bases; bases outside gene matches: 4. Per germline, CDR1 SQVTM and CDR2 ANQGSEA. CDR3 size: 14 residues. CDR3 region: CSVGTGDYTDTQYF. The CDR3 nucleotides read TGCAGCGTTGGGACAGGGGATTACACAGATACGCAGTATTTT.

J is TRBJ2-1 and V is TRBV5-4; D is ambiguous. Germline CDR1 and CDR2: SGHNT and YYREEE (reference sequence). Trimming removed 4 bases from V and 13 bases from J, with 21 bases in between. The length of the CDR3 is 14 residues. The CDR3 here is CASSPDATSHLQFF. The CDR3 DNA reads TGTGCCAGCAGCCCCGATGCCACCTCCCATCTTCAGTTCTTC.

J is TRBJ1-2 and V is TRBV30; the match to TRBD1 covers 9 bases. V lost 3 bases and J lost 1; bases outside the gene matches: 6. The CDR3 sequence is 15 residues long. CDR1 and CDR2 from the germline V gene are GTSNPN and SVGIG (reference sequence). This chain's CDR3 is CAWRQTGGSNYGYTF. The DNA of the CDR3 is TGTGCCTGGAGACAGACAGGGGGAAGTAACTATGGCTACACCTTC.

The chain links TRBV9 to TRBJ2-5; D is unresolved. The V gene's germline CDR1 is SGDLS and CDR2 YYNGEE. The CDR3 has 15 amino acids. The V and J ends lost 0 bases and 5 bases respectively, with 14 bases between them. DNA of the CDR3: TGTGCCAGCAGCGTAGGTGTGGGCCCCGAGGAGACCCAGTACTTC. Its translation is CASSVGVGPEETQYF.

The gene calls are TRBV5-1 and TRBJ2-2; 9 bases map to TRBD1. The trim removed 5 bases at V and 2 bases at J, leaving 7 bases unmatched. Germline V gene lookup returns CDR1 SGHRS and CDR2 YFSETQ. There are 16 residues in the CDR3. The CDR3 sequence is CASRVTGGANTGELFF. CDR3 in DNA: TGCGCCAGCAGGGTAACAGGGGGCGCCAACACCGGGGAGCTGTTTTTT.

CDR3 loop: CASSRQGSTGELFF. The CDR3 nucleotides are TGCGCCAGCAGTCGACAGGGGAGCACCGGGGAGCTGTTTTTT. V usage is TRBV10-2 and J usage is TRBJ2-2, with 8 nucleotides matching TRBD1. Germline V gene lookup returns CDR1 WSHSY and CDR2 SAAADI. The CDR3 has 14 residues. The J segment lost 4 bases and the V segment lost 5 bases, leaving 3 bases of the junction unmatched.

The chain couples TRBV6-5 to TRBJ2-5; TRBD1 agrees at 7 bases. CDR3 size: 13 residues. Germline values: CDR1 MNHEY, CDR2 SVGAGI. V lost 6 bases and J lost 5; bases outside the gene matches: 6. As DNA, the CDR3 is TGTGCCAGCAGACCGACAGGGACGGAGACCCAGTACTTC. Translation gives CASRPTGTETQYF.

The chain carries TRBV11-2 and TRBJ2-6; the D is unclear. V was trimmed by 0 bases and J by 3 bases, leaving 9 bases between them. The CDR3 has 16 amino acids. Germline values: CDR1 SGHAT, CDR2 FQNNGV. Here the CDR3 reads CASSLEVGFGANVLTF. CDR3 nucleotides: TGTGCCAGCAGCTTAGAAGTAGGGTTTGGGGCCAACGTCCTGACTTTC.

The CDR3 here is CASSGGTGGLSGYTF. The CDR3 DNA sequence: TGTGCCAGCTCAGGCGGGACAGGGGGCCTGAGTGGCTACACCTTC. The genes are TRBV18 and TRBJ1-2, with 12 bases fitting TRBD1. After removal of 5 bases from V and 7 bases from J, the junction contained 8 bases not matched to a gene. The CDR3 contains 15 residues. Germline V gene data show CDR1 as KGHSH and CDR2 as LQKENI.

In this sample, this clone turned up a few times. The chain carries TRBV5-1 and TRBJ1-5; D gene unclear. This CDR3 region has 14 residues. V was pared by 4 bases and J by 10 bases, with 18 bases between. The germline gives CDR1 SGHRS, CDR2 YFSETQ. The CDR3 region is CASSRAPEVPPQHF. CDR3 coding DNA: TGCGCCAGCAGCCGGGCCCCTGAAGTTCCTCCCCAGCATTTT.